These T cell receptor beta chains were read from a single sample in a study of CD8+ T cells in alopecia areata. Clones were sequenced by immunoSEQ multiplex PCR, and TCRdb holds only the in-frame ones, with some missing. This sample has about 180,000 clones; over 55% occur once, and the top ten carry around 1.8%. The source was CD4+ T cells sorted from blood, collected at week 0. The receptors derive from a human donor with alopecia areata. The CDR3 runs from the conserved cysteine through the conserved F or W. D genes are given only for firm matches. Expanded clones get a size class; other rows say once, few or many, or leave the size out.

D	size	V	J	CDR3	DNA
-	-	TRBV29-1	TRBJ1-1	CSVEDLTPGGPEAFF	TGCAGCGTTGAAGATCTCACTCCCGGTGGGCCTGAAGCTTTCTTT
-	-	TRBV14	TRBJ1-4	CASSQVIFNSQGNEKLFF	TGTGCCAGCAGCCAAGTGATCTTCAACAGTCAGGGCAATGAAAAACTGTTTTTT
-	-	TRBV7-7	TRBJ2-5	CASSKGYRETQYF	TGTGCCAGCAGCAAGGGGTATCGAGAGACCCAGTACTTC
-	few	TRBV5-6	TRBJ1-1	CASTSGLGQWGAFF	TGTGCCAGCACCTCGGGTTTGGGCCAATGGGGAGCTTTCTTT
-	-	TRBV2	TRBJ2-5	CASSEAMRYQETQYF	TGTGCCAGCAGTGAAGCAATGAGGTACCAAGAGACCCAGTACTTC
-	-	TRBV6-6	TRBJ2-5	CASSYSDRLQETQYF	TGTGCCAGCAGTTACTCGGACAGACTACAAGAGACCCAGTACTTC
TRBD1	once	TRBV7-3	TRBJ1-1	CASSLRSGTGSEAFF	TGTGCCAGCAGCTTACGCTCCGGGACAGGGAGTGAAGCTTTCTTT
TRBD1	-	TRBV6-1	TRBJ2-5	CASRQGARETQYF	TGTGCCAGCAGACAGGGGGCGCGAGAGACCCAGTACTTC
TRBD2	-	TRBV29-1	TRBJ2-2	CSAGTSGANTGELFF	TGCAGCGCCGGGACTAGCGGAGCGAACACCGGGGAGCTGTTTTTT
TRBD1	-	TRBV29-1	TRBJ2-7	CSVGQGSYEQYF	TGCAGCGTCGGACAGGGCTCCTACGAGCAGTACTTC
-	few	TRBV6-5	TRBJ1-1	CASCRTPLTNTEAFF	TGTGCCAGCTGCCGAACTCCGCTTACGAACACTGAAGCTTTCTTT
-	once	TRBV27	TRBJ1-4	CASRGRKATNEKLFF	TGTGCCAGCAGGGGAAGAAAAGCAACTAATGAAAAACTGTTTTTT
-	few	TRBV7-9	TRBJ1-2	CASSPYGAGFGYTF	TGTGCCAGCAGCCCCTATGGGGCAGGGTTTGGCTACACCTTC
-	-	TRBV20-1	TRBJ2-1	CSGTGYNEQFF	TGCAGTGGCACGGGGTACAATGAGCAGTTCTTC
-	once	TRBV7-2	TRBJ1-4	CASSSGPTGATNEKLFF	TGTGCCAGCAGCTCGGGCCCCACAGGTGCAACTAATGAAAAACTGTTTTTT
-	-	TRBV2	TRBJ2-6	CASSADIPSGANVLTF	TGTGCCAGCAGTGCCGACATCCCCTCTGGGGCCAACGTCCTGACTTTC
-	-	TRBV10-2	TRBJ1-2	CASSGGGNYGYTF	TGCGCCAGCAGTGGAGGAGGCAACTATGGCTACACCTTC
TRBD2	few	TRBV29-1	TRBJ2-2	CSVGRTSGGNTGELFF	TGCAGCGTTGGGCGGACTAGCGGAGGGAACACCGGGGAGCTGTTTTTT
-	few	TRBV5-1	TRBJ2-1	CASSLELGNEQFF	TGCGCCAGCAGCTTGGAATTGGGTAATGAGCAGTTCTTC
-	few	TRBV6-5	TRBJ1-6	CASSSRGASSPLHF	TGTGCCAGCAGTTCCCGAGGTGCAAGTTCACCCCTCCACTTT
TRBD1	few	TRBV13	TRBJ2-3	CASSLGGQGVQYF	TGTGCCAGCAGCTTAGGCGGACAGGGGGTTCAGTATTTT
-	-	TRBV29-1	TRBJ2-5	CSVRPDGQETQYF	TGCAGCGTTCGACCGGACGGCCAAGAGACCCAGTACTTC
-	-	TRBV29-1	TRBJ2-1	CSARGRGVDEQFF	TGCAGCGCCCGCGGCAGGGGAGTCGATGAGCAGTTCTTC
-	once	TRBV9	TRBJ1-5	CASSVDRESQPQHF	TGTGCCAGCAGCGTAGACAGGGAAAGTCAGCCCCAGCATTTT
-	once	TRBV30	TRBJ1-2	CAWSETNYGYTF	TGTGCCTGGAGTGAGACGAACTATGGCTACACCTTC
TRBD1	-	TRBV4-3	TRBJ1-4	CASSHATGTGILAANEKLFF	TGCGCCAGCAGCCACGCGACCGGGACAGGGATTTTGGCGGCTAATGAAAAACTGTTTTTT
-	-	TRBV30	TRBJ1-5	CAWSLGEGQPQHF	TGTGCCTGGAGTTTGGGGGAGGGTCAGCCCCAGCATTTT
-	-	TRBV30	TRBJ1-2	CAWSVGSGYTF	TGTGCCTGGAGTGTAGGAAGTGGCTACACCTTC
-	-	TRBV27	TRBJ1-6	CASSIQWGSRTPLHF	TGTGCCAGCAGTATCCAATGGGGATCTAGGACACCCCTCCACTTT
-	-	TRBV29-1	TRBJ2-1	CSVDQGYYNEQFF	TGCAGCGTTGACCAGGGGTACTACAATGAGCAGTTCTTC
TRBD2	-	TRBV19	TRBJ2-5	CASSATSAQETQYF	TGTGCCAGTAGTGCCACTAGCGCCCAAGAGACCCAGTACTTC
-	few	TRBV29-1	TRBJ1-2	CSVESGAGGYTF	TGCAGCGTTGAGTCCGGGGCGGGTGGCTACACCTTC
-	-	TRBV9	TRBJ2-3	CASNTFGRQQDTQYF	TGTGCCAGCAACACCTTCGGGCGGCAACAAGATACGCAGTATTTT
-	few	TRBV12-5	TRBJ2-7	CASGDPEQYF	TGTGCTAGTGGCGACCCCGAGCAGTACTTC
TRBD1	-	TRBV30	TRBJ1-6	CAWRRDSYNSPLHF	TGTGCCTGGAGAAGGGACAGTTATAATTCACCCCTCCACTTT
-	-	TRBV5-1	TRBJ2-5	CASSLQPTEGGETQYF	TGCGCCAGCAGCTTACAACCGACAGAAGGCGGGGAGACCCAGTACTTC
-	-	TRBV6-5	TRBJ2-7	CASSALRGTAYEQYF	TGTGCCAGCAGTGCCCTTCGGGGGACAGCCTACGAGCAGTACTTC
TRBD2	-	TRBV4-3	TRBJ2-1	CASSQRTSGGYNEQFF	TGCGCCAGCAGCCAGCGAACTAGCGGGGGATACAATGAGCAGTTCTTC
TRBD1	-	TRBV7-9	TRBJ2-7	CASSHGEGAAYEQYF	TGTGCCAGCAGCCACGGAGAGGGGGCCGCCTACGAGCAGTACTTC
-	-	TRBV2	TRBJ2-3	CASTEDLTSTDTQYF	TGTGCCAGCACTGAGGACCTTACTAGCACAGATACGCAGTATTTT
-	-	TRBV30	TRBJ1-4	CAWSSLRTPNEKLFF	TGTGCCTGGAGCAGCCTCCGAACCCCTAATGAAAAACTGTTTTTT
-	few	TRBV6-1	TRBJ1-5	CATLSSGNQPQHF	TGTGCCACCCTCAGCTCTGGCAATCAGCCCCAGCATTTT
TRBD1	-	TRBV30	TRBJ2-7	CAWSVGDRGNKQYF	TGTGCCTGGAGTGTGGGGGACAGGGGGAACAAGCAGTACTTC
-	-	TRBV30	TRBJ2-5	CAWSSILTASGFYQETQYF	TGTGCCTGGAGTTCGATTCTTACCGCTTCAGGGTTCTACCAAGAGACCCAGTACTTC
-	-	TRBV5-1	TRBJ1-4	CASSQGANEKLFF	TGCGCCAGCAGCCAAGGGGCCAATGAAAAACTGTTTTTT
TRBD1	few	TRBV29-1	TRBJ2-3	CSVDRGQNLNTQYF	TGCAGCGTGGATAGGGGACAGAATCTTAATACGCAGTATTTT
-	once	TRBV29-1	TRBJ1-4	CSVYLGKVGEKLFF	TGCAGCGTTTACTTGGGGAAGGTTGGAGAAAAACTGTTTTTT
-	few	TRBV30	TRBJ1-2	CAWSAGLYGYTF	TGTGCCTGGAGTGCCGGGCTTTATGGCTACACCTTC
TRBD1	-	TRBV29-1	TRBJ2-2	CSATGATGELFF	TGCAGCGCGACAGGGGCCACCGGGGAGCTGTTTTTT
TRBD1	-	TRBV30	TRBJ1-3	CAWDRGSRNTIYF	TGTGCCTGGGACAGGGGCTCGAGAAACACCATATATTTT